These 30 T cell receptor beta chains were sequenced from one sample in a study of blood T cell repertoires in COVID-19. TCRdb keeps only in-frame clones here, not all; method: immunoSEQ multiplex PCR. The sample includes approximately 140,000 clones, 80% to 90% of them seen just once. The sample consisted of PBMCs or T cells enriched from blood (not recorded which). These TCRs come from a woman between 50 and 59 years old with acute COVID-19.

The V call is TRBV11-3, the J call TRBJ1-4; TRBD1 aligns across 10 bases. Trimming at V came to 4 bases and at J to 10 bases, leaving 9 bases not matched to a gene. In germline, CDR1 is SGHNT, CDR2 YENEEA. The CDR3 has 15 residues. CDR3 amino acids: CASSSLDRGDGKLFF. The CDR3 DNA reads as TGTGCCAGCAGCTCCCTGGACAGGGGGGATGGAAAACTGTTTTTT.

The chain is built from TRBV18 and TRBJ2-2; no clear D gene. Trimming removed 2 bases at V and 2 bases at J, with 6 bases between. The CDR3 runs 14 residues. Germline CDR1 KGHSH, CDR2 LQKENI. The CDR3 DNA is TGTGCCAGCTCACCAACTTCCAACACCGGGGAGCTGTTTTTT. This gives the protein CASSPTSNTGELFF.

V usage is TRBV27 and J usage is TRBJ2-2; D ambiguous. Germline V CDR1 and CDR2: MNHEY, SMNVEV (reference sequence). The CDR3 runs to 20 residues. Trimming shortened V by 5 bases and J by 4 bases, and 29 bases separated the two germline ends. The CDR3 region has the DNA TGTGCCAGCAGTCCTCGTAATCGGCGCGAATCAGGCTGGGCCACCGGGGAGCTGTTTTTT. It yields the protein CASSPRNRRESGWATGELFF.

V is TRBV6-5 and J is TRBJ1-1; D gene ambiguous. Trimming removed 6 bases at V and 4 bases at J, with 9 bases between. CDR1 and CDR2 from the germline V gene are MNHEY and SVGAGI. This CDR3 has 12 amino acids. Here the CDR3 reads CASSQRATEAFF. CDR3 in DNA: TGTGCCAGCAGCCAGAGGGCCACTGAAGCTTTCTTT.

The rearrangement uses TRBV6-4 and TRBJ2-7, with D possibly being TRBD1 (6 bases). The CDR3 spans 15 residues. Germline V gives CDR1 MRHNA, CDR2 SNTAGT. V lost 4 bases, J lost 4 bases, and 17 bases lay in between. The CDR3 sequence: CASSGRTASSYEQYF. The CDR3 DNA follows: TGTGCCAGCAGTGGCCGGACAGCATCTTCGTACGAGCAGTACTTC.

This clone showed up just once. The V call is TRBV28, the J call TRBJ2-6, with D maybe TRBD1 (5 bases). From germline, CDR1 is MDHEN and CDR2 SYDVKM. Trimming cost V 6 bases and J 0 bases, with 9 bases left between them. The CDR3 is 15 residues long. The CDR3 loop is CASRDTLSGANVLTF. CDR3 nucleotide sequence: TGTGCCAGCAGGGACACGCTCTCTGGGGCCAACGTCCTGACTTTC.

On this clone: Its ends do not fully match the called genes, so a read error is possible. The CDR3 loop is CTSRLAVNTGELFF. CDR3 sequence (DNA): TGTACCAGCAGATTAGCGGTGAACACCGGGGAGCTGTTTTTT. The genes are TRBV6-4 and TRBJ2-2; perhaps TRBD2 as D (6 bases). The germline gives CDR1 MRHNA, CDR2 SNTAGT. The CDR3 contains 14 residues.

The chain has TRBV18 and TRBJ1-1; D gene uncertain. Germline V lookup: CDR1 KGHSH, CDR2 LQKENI. Between the trimmed V and J ends, which lost 2 bases and 0 bases, there was a span of 16 bases. CDR3 length equals 17 residues. CDR3 loop: CASSPSSRQPMNTEAFF. The DNA of the CDR3 is TGTGCCAGCTCACCAAGTTCCAGGCAACCGATGAACACTGAAGCTTTCTTT.

The V gene is TRBV11-2, the J gene TRBJ2-2; 10 bases align to TRBD2. CDR3 size: 17 residues. In germline, CDR1 is SGHAT, CDR2 FQNNGV. The V gene end was trimmed by 6 bases and the J gene end by 4 bases; junction bases not matched to a gene: 11. The CDR3 nucleotides read TGTGCCAGCAGGAGGAGCGGGAGGGCCCGGGGCACCGGGGAGCTGTTTTTT. This translates into CASRRSGRARGTGELFF.

The chain has TRBV5-6 and TRBJ2-3; perhaps TRBD2 as D (6 bases). Germline lookup yields CDR1 SGHDT and CDR2 YYEEEE. V shed 1 base and J shed 5 bases, with 23 bases lying between them. The CDR3 is made up of 18 amino acids. This CDR3 is CASSLPTGLPVPRDTQYF. The CDR3 DNA follows: TGTGCCAGCAGCTTGCCGACGGGACTCCCCGTCCCACGAGATACGCAGTATTTT.

The chain combines TRBV14 with TRBJ1-1, with unresolved D. Trimming took 5 bases from V and 1 from J, leaving 11 bases between them. Germline V gene sequence: CDR1 SGHDN, CDR2 FVKESK. The CDR3 totals 14 residues. CDR3 sequence reads: CASSNLQQNTEAFF. The CDR3 region has the DNA TGTGCCAGCAGCAACCTACAGCAGAACACTGAAGCTTTCTTT.

This clone was seen only a few times. The rearrangement links TRBV28 to TRBJ1-2; D unclear. Trimming pared 7 bases from V and 10 bases from J, leaving 19 bases between. In germline, CDR1 is MDHEN, CDR2 SYDVKM. The CDR3 runs 13 residues. For the CDR3, the DNA is TGTGCCAGCACCGAGGGCCGGACGAGGGACTACACCTTC. Translation gives CASTEGRTRDYTF.

This clone has just one count. This chain connects TRBV5-4 to TRBJ2-7; D unresolved. CDR1 is SGHNT, CDR2 YYREEE, per germline (reference sequence). The CDR3 sequence is 13 residues long. The V and J ends lost 2 bases and 4 bases respectively, with 10 bases between them. CDR3 sequence (DNA): TGTGCCAGCAGCTTACCTGACTCATACGAGCAGTACTTC. It yields the protein CASSLPDSYEQYF.

V gene TRBV5-4 combines with J gene TRBJ2-5; TRBD1 agrees at 8 bases. Germline V gene data show CDR1 as SGHNT and CDR2 as YYREEE (reference sequence). J was trimmed by 1 base and V by 4 bases; bases with no gene match: 6. The CDR3 has 15 residues. The CDR3 protein is CASSPRTGFQETQYF. CDR3 DNA: TGTGCCAGCAGCCCTCGGACAGGGTTCCAAGAGACCCAGTACTTC.

The chain carries TRBV30 and TRBJ1-6; D possibly corresponds to TRBD1 (5 bases). Trimming shortened V by 3 bases and J by 8 bases, and 11 bases separated the two germline ends. This CDR3 comprises 13 residues. Per the germline V gene, CDR1 is GTSNPN and CDR2 is SVGIG (reference sequence). The chain's CDR3 is CAWRTQGYSPLHF. The CDR3, as DNA: TGTGCCTGGAGGACTCAGGGTTATTCACCCCTCCACTTT. Looking up the rest from reference TRBV30 and TRBJ1-6 gives the full variable domain: SQTIHQWPATLVQPVGSPLSLECTVEGTSNPNLYWYRQAAGRGLQLLFYSVGIGQISSEVPQNLSASRPQDRQFILSSKKLLLSDSGFYLCAWRTQGYSPLHFGNGTRLTVT.

J is TRBJ2-4 and V is TRBV6-1, with D uncertain. Germline V gene lookup returns CDR1 MNHNS and CDR2 SASEGT. V was pared by 0 bases and J by 3 bases, with 21 bases between. This CDR3 has 19 residues. The chain's CDR3 is CASSEATPRVSTGKNIQYF. The DNA of the CDR3 is TGTGCCAGCAGTGAAGCTACCCCACGGGTCTCGACGGGCAAAAACATTCAGTACTTC.

The CDR3 region is CASSGGGASEQFF. The DNA for the CDR3 is TGTGCCAGCAGCGGGGGTGGGGCGAGTGAGCAGTTCTTC. This rearrangement joins TRBV9 to TRBJ2-1, with D possibly matching TRBD1 (5 bases). Germline-derived CDR1 and CDR2 are SGDLS and YYNGEE. CDR3 length equals 13 residues. Trimming removed 3 bases from V and 9 bases from J, with 13 bases in between.

The J gene is TRBJ1-4, the V gene TRBV29-1, with a tentative D call TRBD1 (6 bases). CDR1 and CDR2 from the germline V gene are SQVTM and ANQGSEA. Between the trimmed V and J ends, which lost 6 bases and 5 bases, there was a span of 13 bases. The CDR3 is made up of 13 amino acids. CDR3: CSVWGGLNEKLFF. The CDR3 nucleotides read TGCAGCGTGTGGGGGGGGCTGAATGAAAAACTGTTTTTT.

The V and J genes are TRBV2 and TRBJ1-5, with D possibly being TRBD1 (6 bases). V was clipped by 7 bases and J by 6 bases, with 13 bases between them. The CDR3 contains 13 residues. Germline loops: CDR1 SNHLY, CDR2 FYNNEI. CDR3 bases: TGTGCCAGCAATACAGGGTGGGGTCAGCCCCAGCATTTT. Translating it yields CASNTGWGQPQHF.

The rearrangement links TRBV11-2 to TRBJ1-5; D not resolved. In germline, CDR1 is SGHAT, CDR2 FQNNGV. The CDR3 is made up of 15 amino acids. V was clipped by 5 bases and J by 0 bases, with 11 bases between them. The CDR3 DNA reads as TGTGCCAGCAGCCCCTCCGGGAATAGCAATCAGCCCCAGCATTTT. It yields the protein CASSPSGNSNQPQHF.

V and J are TRBV3-1 (or the pseudogene TRBV3-2) and TRBJ1-5; TRBD1 agrees at 7 bases. This CDR3 is built from 14 residues. Germline CDR1 is LGHDT and CDR2 is YNNKEL (reference sequence). Unmatched junction bases numbered 8, after V lost 3 bases and J lost 9 bases. CDR3 nucleotides: TGTGCCAGCAGCCAGGGGGACAGTGTACGGCCCCAGCATTTT. Protein: CASSQGDSVRPQHF.

The chain combines TRBV9 with TRBJ2-7; 7 bases map to TRBD1. The CDR3 loop spans 12 amino acids. Germline V gives CDR1 SGDLS, CDR2 YYNGEE. V was clipped by 3 bases and J by 3 bases; unmatched bases: 0. The DNA for the CDR3 is TGTGCCAGCAGCGGACAGGGCTACGAGCAGTACTTC. Translation: CASSGQGYEQYF.

V and J are TRBV3-1 (or the pseudogene TRBV3-2) and TRBJ1-1; D might be TRBD1 (5 bases). Germline CDR1 and CDR2: LGHDT and YNNKEL (reference sequence). The ends were cut back, 2 bases at V and 1 base at J, with 8 bases in the middle. CDR3 length equals 14 residues. CDR3 amino acids: CASSQPQGNTEAFF. In DNA form, the CDR3 reads TGTGCCAGCAGCCAACCTCAGGGGAACACTGAAGCTTTCTTT.

This chain connects TRBV19 to TRBJ1-2, with 8 bases identical to TRBD1. In germline, CDR1 is LNHDA, CDR2 SQIVND (reference sequence). The CDR3 covers 15 residues. V lost 6 bases and J lost 5; bases outside the gene matches: 11. The CDR3 spells CASRGPGQGHYGYTF. CDR3 DNA: TGTGCCAGTAGGGGCCCCGGACAGGGCCATTATGGCTACACCTTC.

V and J are TRBV15 and TRBJ2-7; possibly TRBD2 for D (6 bases). Germline CDR1 and CDR2: LNHNV and YYDKDF (reference sequence). The CDR3 extends over 16 amino acids. Trimming pared 4 bases from V and 2 bases from J, leaving 18 bases between. CDR3 nucleotides: TGTGCCACCAGCACGGCTCCGGGGAGGCTCACCTACGAGCAGTACTTC. Amino acid sequence: CATSTAPGRLTYEQYF.

The gene calls are TRBV5-5 and TRBJ2-5, with 7 positions matching TRBD1. This CDR3 is 12 amino acids long. Germline values: CDR1 SGHKS, CDR2 YYEKEE (reference sequence). V trimming: 2 bases; J trimming: 8 bases; junction bases outside the gene matches: 3. The CDR3 spells CASSFDRDTQYF. The CDR3 nucleotides read TGTGCCAGCAGCTTCGACAGGGACACCCAGTACTTC.

This chain links TRBV7-9 with TRBJ1-1; D is undetermined. Between the trimmed V and J ends, which lost 7 bases and 3 bases, there was a span of 15 bases. Germline V lookup: CDR1 SEHNR, CDR2 FQNEAQ (reference sequence). The CDR3 loop spans 14 amino acids. The CDR3: CASTAEGGDTEAFF. The DNA of the CDR3 is TGTGCCAGCACTGCGGAGGGCGGGGACACTGAAGCTTTCTTT.

The chain combines TRBV7-8 with TRBJ1-5, with 7 bases matching TRBD1. The CDR3 consists of 15 residues. V was clipped by 5 bases and J by 2 bases; unmatched bases: 6. CDR1 and CDR2 from the germline V gene are SGHVS and FQNEAQ. CDR3 sequence: CASSSRGNRNQPQHF. CDR3 bases: TGTGCCAGCAGCAGCAGGGGGAATCGCAATCAGCCCCAGCATTTT.

V usage is TRBV5-4 and J usage is TRBJ2-3, with TRBD2 matching 7 bases. Germline CDR1 and CDR2: SGHNT and YYREEE (reference sequence). V was pared by 1 base and J by 5 bases, with 13 bases of the junction left unmatched. The CDR3 spans 17 residues. CDR3 sequence (DNA): TGTGCCAGCAGCTTGCCCGGGAAGGGAGGGCCAGGAGATACGCAGTATTTT. Translating it yields CASSLPGKGGPGDTQYF.

This chain uses TRBV19 with TRBJ2-2; 7 bases are a match to TRBD2. This CDR3 region has 14 residues. Germline V CDR1 and CDR2: LNHDA, SQIVND (reference sequence). The junction had 4 bases not matched to a gene; V was cut back by 8 bases and J by 1 base. CDR3 DNA: TGTGCCAGTTGGGGGGGAGTGAACACCGGGGAGCTGTTTTTT. This sequence encodes CASWGGVNTGELFF.